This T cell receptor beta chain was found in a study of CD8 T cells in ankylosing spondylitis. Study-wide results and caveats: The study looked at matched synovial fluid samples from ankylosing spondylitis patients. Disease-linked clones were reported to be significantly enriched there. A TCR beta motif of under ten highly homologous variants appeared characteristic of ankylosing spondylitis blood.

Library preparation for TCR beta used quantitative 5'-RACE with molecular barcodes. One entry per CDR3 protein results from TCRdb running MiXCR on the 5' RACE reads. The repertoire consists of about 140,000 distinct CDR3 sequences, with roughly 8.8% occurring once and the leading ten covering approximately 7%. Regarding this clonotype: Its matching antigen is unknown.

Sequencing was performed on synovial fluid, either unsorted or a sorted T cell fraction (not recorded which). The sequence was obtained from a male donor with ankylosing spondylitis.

CDR3 bases: TGCAGTGCTTGGGAGAAAGAGCAGTACTTC. Protein product: CSAWEKEQYF. The gene calls are TRBV20-1 and TRBJ2-7; tentative D call: TRBD2 (5 bases). The CDR3 sequence is 10 residues long. V lost 5 bases, J lost 7 bases, and 9 bases lay in between. Germline V CDR1 and CDR2: DFQATT, SNEGSKA (reference sequence).